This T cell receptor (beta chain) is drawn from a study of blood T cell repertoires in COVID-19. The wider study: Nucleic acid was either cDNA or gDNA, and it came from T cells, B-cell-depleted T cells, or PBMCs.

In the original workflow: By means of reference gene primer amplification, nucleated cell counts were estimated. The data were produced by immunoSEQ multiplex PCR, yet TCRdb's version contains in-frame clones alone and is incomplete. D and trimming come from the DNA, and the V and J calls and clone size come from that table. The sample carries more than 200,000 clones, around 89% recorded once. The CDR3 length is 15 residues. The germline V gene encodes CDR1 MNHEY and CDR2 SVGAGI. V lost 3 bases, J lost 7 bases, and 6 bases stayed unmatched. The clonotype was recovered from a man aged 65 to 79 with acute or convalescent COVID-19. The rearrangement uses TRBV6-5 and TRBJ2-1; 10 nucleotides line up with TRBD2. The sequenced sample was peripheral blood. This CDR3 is CASSYEAGGPNEQFF. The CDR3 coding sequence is TGTGCCAGCAGTTATGAAGCGGGAGGGCCAAATGAGCAGTTCTTC.